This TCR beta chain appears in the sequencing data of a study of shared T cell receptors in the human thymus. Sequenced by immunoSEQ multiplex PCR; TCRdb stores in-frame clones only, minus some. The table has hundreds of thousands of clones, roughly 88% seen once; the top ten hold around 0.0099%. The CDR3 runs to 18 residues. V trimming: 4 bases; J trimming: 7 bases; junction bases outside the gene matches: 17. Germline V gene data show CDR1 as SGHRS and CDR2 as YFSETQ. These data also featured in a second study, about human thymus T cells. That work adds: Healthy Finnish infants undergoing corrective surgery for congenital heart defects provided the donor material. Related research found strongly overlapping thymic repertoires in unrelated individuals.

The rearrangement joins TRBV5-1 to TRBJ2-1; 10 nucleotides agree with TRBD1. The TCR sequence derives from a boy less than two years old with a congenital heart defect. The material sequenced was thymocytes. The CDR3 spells CASSPIDRGPSLGNEQFF. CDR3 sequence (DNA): TGCGCCAGCAGCCCCATCGACAGGGGGCCATCGTTAGGTAATGAGCAGTTCTTC.